Listed here is a single T cell receptor beta chain. No antigen is known for it. The PCR was carried out with 60 Vbeta primers and 13 Jbeta primers. The table came from immunoSEQ multiplex PCR; TCRdb's copy has only in-frame clones and leaves some out. The table shows 200,000 to 250,000 clones, with about 75% occurring only once. CDR1 and CDR2 (germline): MRHNA, SNTAGT. CDR3 size: 15 residues. J was trimmed by 2 bases and V by 4 bases; bases with no gene match: 4. The source of the sample is a study of cytomegalovirus exposure and HLA in healthy donors. General study points: Immune exposure was documented only through CMV serostatus. In a later analysis, a missense DCLRE1C variant was linked to TCR beta V- and J-gene trimming. Sequencing probably produced one cluster of sequence variants that were highly shared.

The chain is built from TRBV6-4 and TRBJ2-3; 9 bases are a match to TRBD1. Sequencing was done on a sample of PBMCs. This TCR derives from a woman younger than 45 in good health and CMV-seronegative. The CDR3 DNA reads TGTGCCAGCAGTGTCGACAGGGGGGCCACAGATACGCAGTATTTT. Its translation: CASSVDRGATDTQYF.